One sample yielded the 23 T cell receptor beta chains listed below, sequenced in a study of identical twins. Each CDR3 protein gets one entry after TCRdb re-called the 5' RACE reads with MiXCR. Here the sample spans some 660,000 distinct CDR3 sequences, around 8.6% being singletons. These sequences were also reported in another study, on yellow fever vaccine responses in identical twins.

Sequencing was done on a sample of PBMCs. All receptors come from a woman under 30 in good health.

The chain combines TRBV12-3 or TRBV12-4 with TRBJ2-7; D may be TRBD2 (6 bases). Trimming took off 3 bases at V and 0 bases at J, with 15 bases between the two ends. This CDR3 has 16 amino acids. The CDR3 nucleotides read TGTGCCAGCAGTTTGATTTCGGGGGTGAGCTCCTACGAGCAGTACTTC. Amino acid sequence: CASSLISGVSSYEQYF.

The chain uses TRBV7-8 and TRBJ1-4; the D is unclear. V dropped 2 bases and J dropped 5 bases, with 12 bases sitting between them. The germline V gene encodes CDR1 SGHVS and CDR2 FQNEAQ. The CDR3 covers 15 residues. The CDR3 DNA sequence: TGTGCCAGCAGCTTATCGGAGAGGTGGAATGAAAAACTGTTTTTT. Translation: CASSLSERWNEKLFF.

This rearrangement joins TRBV29-1 to TRBJ2-1; 12 bases align to TRBD2. Germline V gene sequence: CDR1 SQVTM, CDR2 ANQGSEA. CDR3 length equals 19 residues. V lost 4 bases, J lost 0 bases, and 13 bases stayed unmatched. The CDR3 protein is CSVALAGGRFVNSYNEQFF. In nucleotides, the CDR3 is TGCAGCGTTGCCCTAGCGGGAGGGCGTTTCGTTAACTCCTACAATGAGCAGTTCTTC.

At least ten counts were recorded for this clonotype. The chain employs TRBV2 and TRBJ2-1; 10 nucleotides match TRBD2. Trimming cost V 7 bases and J 6 bases; bases outside gene matches: 15. Germline V gene sequence: CDR1 SNHLY, CDR2 FYNNEI. This CDR3 has 17 amino acids. The CDR3 sequence is CASILPSLAGVGNEQFF. The CDR3 region has the DNA TGTGCCAGCATATTACCGTCCCTAGCGGGAGTGGGCAATGAGCAGTTCTTC.

This clonotype has a count of ten or more. The V gene is TRBV29-1, the J gene TRBJ1-2; D not certain. V lost 7 bases and J lost 3, with 15 bases in between. This CDR3 spans 13 amino acids. Germline V gives CDR1 SQVTM, CDR2 ANQGSEA. CDR3 loop: CSAAGPSHYGYTF. As DNA, the CDR3 is TGCAGCGCAGCTGGACCCTCGCACTATGGCTACACCTTC.

This clonotype was recorded at least ten times. The chain recombines TRBV6-1 with TRBJ2-3; D is unclear. The CDR3 runs to 13 residues. CDR1 and CDR2 (germline): MNHNS, SASEGT. Trimming took 6 bases from V and 1 from J, leaving 8 bases between them. CDR3 region: CASRKVGTDTQYF. The CDR3 DNA reads as TGTGCCAGCAGAAAAGTGGGCACAGATACGCAGTATTTT.

This clonotype was recorded a few times. The V gene is TRBV6-2 or TRBV6-3, the J gene TRBJ1-2, with unresolved D. This CDR3 contains 13 residues. Trimming stripped 2 bases from V and 3 bases from J, with 7 bases between. Per the germline V gene, CDR1 is MNHEY and CDR2 is SVGEGT. The CDR3: CASSYLEDYGYTF. The CDR3 nucleotides are TGTGCCAGCAGTTACCTCGAGGACTATGGCTACACCTTC.

This clonotype was counted only a few times. The rearrangement links TRBV29-1 to TRBJ2-1; D uncertain. The germline V gene has CDR1 SQVTM and CDR2 ANQGSEA. V dropped 4 bases and J dropped 9 bases, with 13 bases sitting between them. CDR3 length: 12 residues. CDR3 loop: CSVVAGQAEQFF. In DNA form, the CDR3 reads TGCAGCGTTGTGGCCGGTCAGGCTGAGCAGTTCTTC.

J is TRBJ2-3 and V is TRBV29-1, with TRBD2 identical over 9 bases. The CDR3 runs 13 residues. Losses at the gene ends were 3 bases for V and 3 bases for J; bases not matched to a gene: 1. The germline V gene has CDR1 SQVTM and CDR2 ANQGSEA. The CDR3 DNA reads as TGCAGCGTTGAGACTAGCGGAACAGATACGCAGTATTTT. Its translation is CSVETSGTDTQYF.

This clonotype was seen a few times. The chain has TRBV25-1 and TRBJ1-1, with D perhaps matching TRBD1 (5 bases). Trimming took 1 base from V and 7 from J, leaving 16 bases between them. The CDR3 sequence is 15 residues long. Per germline, CDR1 MGHDK and CDR2 SYGVNS. CDR3 in DNA: TGTGCCAGCAGTGAATTTAGGGGCGGCGATGGTGAAGCTTTCTTT. Protein product: CASSEFRGGDGEAFF.

This clonotype was observed a few times. This chain joins TRBV30 and TRBJ2-5; possibly TRBD2 for D (6 bases). V was cut by 0 bases and J by 4 bases, with 12 bases left in between. Germline V CDR1 and CDR2: GTSNPN, SVGIG (reference sequence). The CDR3 totals 14 residues. CDR3 sequence reads: CAWSVSGSRETQYF. The CDR3, as DNA: TGTGCCTGGAGTGTATCCGGGAGTCGAGAGACCCAGTACTTC.

This clonotype was seen repeatedly, ten times or more. The chain carries TRBV5-1 and TRBJ2-1; 7 nucleotides align to TRBD1. CDR1 and CDR2 from the germline V gene are SGHRS and YFSETQ. Trimming removed 5 bases from V and 5 bases from J; junction bases left unmatched: 16. The CDR3 sequence is 17 residues long. CDR3 loop: CASRGNEQSTGDNEQFF. The CDR3 DNA reads TGCGCCAGCAGGGGAAACGAACAAAGCACAGGGGACAATGAGCAGTTCTTC.

This clonotype was detected ten times or more. The rearrangement links TRBV28 to TRBJ2-2; TRBD1 might be the D (6 bases). Germline V lookup: CDR1 MDHEN, CDR2 SYDVKM. V was cut by 3 bases and J by 4 bases, with 12 bases left in between. The length of the CDR3 is 15 residues. CDR3 sequence: CASSLVRGATGELFF. As DNA, the CDR3 is TGTGCCAGCAGTTTGGTCAGGGGCGCCACCGGGGAGCTGTTTTTT.

This rearrangement joins TRBV12-3 or TRBV12-4 to TRBJ2-2, with TRBD2 matching over 12 bases. The CDR3 consists of 15 residues. With 5 bases clipped from V and 4 bases from J, the junction kept 2 bases outside the gene matches. The CDR3 here is CASSILAGGTGELFF. The CDR3 DNA is TGTGCCAGCAGTATACTAGCGGGAGGCACCGGGGAGCTGTTTTTT.

The chain employs TRBV2 and TRBJ1-6, with 7 bases lining up with TRBD1. CDR1 and CDR2 from the germline V gene are SNHLY and FYNNEI. This CDR3 has 14 amino acids. Unmatched junction bases numbered 7, after V lost 9 bases and J lost 5 bases. This chain's CDR3 is CARGTGTDNSPLHF. CDR3 nucleotide sequence: TGTGCCAGAGGAACCGGGACAGATAATTCACCCCTCCACTTT. Variable domain in full (rest from reference TRBV2 and TRBJ1-6): EPEVTQTPSHQVTQMGQEVILRCVPISNHLYFYWYRQILGQKVEFLVSFYNNEISEKSEIFDDQFSVERPDGSNFTLKIRSTKLEDSAMYFCARGTGTDNSPLHFGNGTRLTVT.

The chain carries TRBV7-6 and TRBJ2-1; D perhaps matches TRBD1 (6 bases). The length of the CDR3 is 15 residues. Germline V gene lookup returns CDR1 SGHVS and CDR2 FNYEAQ. V lost 4 bases and J lost 5, with 15 bases in between. CDR3 bases: TGTGCCAGCAGCTCTAGGGGGTTCGGGCACAATGAGCAGTTCTTC. Its protein product is CASSSRGFGHNEQFF.

This clonotype was counted a few times. The chain recombines TRBV27 with TRBJ1-4, with 7 bases lining up with TRBD1. V dropped 2 bases and J dropped 7; count of bases not matched to a gene: 4. CDR1 and CDR2 (germline): MNHEY, SMNVEV (reference sequence). The CDR3 is 14 amino acids. CDR3 DNA sequence: TGTGCCAGCAGTTTAAGACAGGGAGCTGAAAAACTGTTTTTT. It specifies CASSLRQGAEKLFF.

The CDR3 DNA follows: TGTGCCAGCAGCCTAACGACGGTTAGCACAGATACGCAGTATTTT. It codes for CASSLTTVSTDTQYF. The rearrangement uses TRBV7-2 and TRBJ2-3, with D hard to call. Trimming stripped 5 bases from V and 0 bases from J, with 12 bases between. CDR1 SGHTA and CDR2 FQGNSA come from the germline V gene. CDR3 size: 15 residues.

This clonotype came up a few times. The V and J genes are TRBV10-3 and TRBJ2-3; 10 bases fit TRBD1. CDR3 length: 15 residues. V shed 2 bases, J shed 1 base, and the junction held 0 bases outside the gene matches. Germline V gives CDR1 ENHRY, CDR2 SYGVKD. CDR3 sequence (DNA): TGTGCCATCAGTGAGGGGACAGGGGGCACAGATACGCAGTATTTT. Amino acids: CAISEGTGGTDTQYF.

J is TRBJ2-7 and V is TRBV3-1, with 7 bases matching TRBD2. The germline V gene encodes CDR1 LGHDT and CDR2 YNNKEL (reference sequence). The CDR3 covers 15 residues. V lost 10 bases to trimming and J lost 7 bases; unmatched junction nucleotides: 19. CDR3: CATCQGLGGTQEQYF. The CDR3 DNA reads TGTGCCACCTGCCAAGGGTTGGGAGGGACTCAAGAGCAGTACTTC.

This clonotype came up many times. The gene calls are TRBV29-1 and TRBJ1-1; tentative D call: TRBD1 (6 bases). The germline CDR1 and CDR2 sequences are SQVTM and ANQGSEA. The CDR3 has 14 amino acids. The CDR3 here is CSFGGGDMNTEAFF. For the CDR3, the DNA is TGCTCCTTCGGGGGGGGCGACATGAACACTGAAGCTTTCTTT.

This clonotype has a handful of counts. The chain couples TRBV20-1 to TRBJ2-3, with 9 bases identical to TRBD2. This CDR3 region has 13 residues. V lost 6 bases to trimming and J lost 2 bases; unmatched junction nucleotides: 3. CDR1 is DFQATT, CDR2 SNEGSKA, per germline (reference sequence). CDR3 residues: CSAAGGATDTQYF. The CDR3 DNA reads as TGCAGTGCCGCGGGGGGGGCCACAGATACGCAGTATTTT.

This clonotype has only a few counts. The chain uses TRBV3-1 and TRBJ2-2, with 8 bases aligning to TRBD1. CDR1 is LGHDT, CDR2 YNNKEL, per germline (reference sequence). Trimming at V came to 3 bases and at J to 5 bases, leaving 5 bases not matched to a gene. This CDR3 is built from 15 residues. The CDR3 is CASSQGQAPTGELFF. CDR3 nucleotides: TGTGCCAGCAGCCAGGGACAGGCACCAACCGGGGAGCTGTTTTTT. Using reference TRBV3-1 and TRBJ2-2 for the parts outside the CDR3, the full variable domain is DTAVSQTPKYLVTQMGNDKSIKCEQNLGHDTMYWYKQDSKKFLKIMFSYNNKELIINETVPNRFSPKSPDKAHLNLHINSLELGDSAVYFCASSQGQAPTGELFFGEGSRLTVL.